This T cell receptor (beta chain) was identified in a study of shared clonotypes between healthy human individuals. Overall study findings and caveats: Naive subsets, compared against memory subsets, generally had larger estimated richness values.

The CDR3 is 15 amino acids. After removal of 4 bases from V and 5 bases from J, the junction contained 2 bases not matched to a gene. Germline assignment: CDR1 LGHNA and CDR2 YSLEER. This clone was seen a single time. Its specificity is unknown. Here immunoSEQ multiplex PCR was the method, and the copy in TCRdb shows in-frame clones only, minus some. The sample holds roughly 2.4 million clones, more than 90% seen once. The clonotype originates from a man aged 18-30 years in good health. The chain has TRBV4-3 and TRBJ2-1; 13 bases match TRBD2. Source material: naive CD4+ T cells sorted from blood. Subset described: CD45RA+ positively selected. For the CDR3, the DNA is TGCGCCAGCAGCCCCGGGACTAGCGGGAACAATGAGCAGTTCTTC. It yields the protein CASSPGTSGNNEQFF.